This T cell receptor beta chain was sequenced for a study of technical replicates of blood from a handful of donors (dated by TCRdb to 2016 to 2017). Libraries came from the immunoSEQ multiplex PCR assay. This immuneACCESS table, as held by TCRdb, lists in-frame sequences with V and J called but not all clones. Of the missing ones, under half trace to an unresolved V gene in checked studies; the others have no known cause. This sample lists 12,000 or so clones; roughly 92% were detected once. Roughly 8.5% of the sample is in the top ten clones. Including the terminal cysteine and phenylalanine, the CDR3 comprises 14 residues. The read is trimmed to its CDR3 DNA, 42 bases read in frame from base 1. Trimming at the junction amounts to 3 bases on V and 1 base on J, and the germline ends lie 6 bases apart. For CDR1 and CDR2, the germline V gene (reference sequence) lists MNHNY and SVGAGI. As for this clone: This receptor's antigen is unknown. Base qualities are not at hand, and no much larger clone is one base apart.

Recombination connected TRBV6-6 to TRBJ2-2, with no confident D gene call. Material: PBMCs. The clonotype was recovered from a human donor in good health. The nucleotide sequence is TGTGCCAGCAGTTATCAACAGAACACCGGGGAGCTGTTTTTT. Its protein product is CASSYQQNTGELFF.